This T cell receptor beta chain was sequenced for a study of technical replicates of blood from a handful of donors. Repertoires were generated with immunoSEQ multiplex PCR, while TCRdb's copy carries only in-frame clones and drops some. The data contain 55,000 to 75,000 clones, 70% to 90% of them singletons. The CDR3 consists of 15 residues. Per the germline V gene, CDR1 is KGHSH and CDR2 is LQKENI. The trim removed 6 bases at V and 3 bases at J, leaving 9 bases unmatched. The clonotype was recovered from a human donor in good health. Some clones in this sample may be carry-over from other donors' samples. Sequenced: PBMCs. The V call is TRBV18, the J call TRBJ1-2; 8 positions agree with TRBD1. The CDR3 protein is CASSNSGQDHYGYTF. CDR3 DNA sequence: TGTGCCAGCTCTAACTCGGGACAGGACCACTATGGCTACACCTTC.